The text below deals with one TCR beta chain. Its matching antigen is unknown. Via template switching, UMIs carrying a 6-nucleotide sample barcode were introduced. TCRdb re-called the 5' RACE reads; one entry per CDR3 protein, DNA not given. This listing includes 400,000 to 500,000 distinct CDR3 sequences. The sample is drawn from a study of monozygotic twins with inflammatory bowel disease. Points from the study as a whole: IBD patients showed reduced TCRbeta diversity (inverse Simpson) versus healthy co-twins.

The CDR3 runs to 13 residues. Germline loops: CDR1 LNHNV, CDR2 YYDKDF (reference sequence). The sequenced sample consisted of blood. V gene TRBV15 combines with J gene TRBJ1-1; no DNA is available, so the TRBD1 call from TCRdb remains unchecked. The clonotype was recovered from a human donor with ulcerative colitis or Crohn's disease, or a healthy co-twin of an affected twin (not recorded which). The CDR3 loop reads CATSRPGEGVAFF.